The 16 T cell receptor beta chains given below trace back to one sample, sequenced in a study of blood T cell repertoires in COVID-19. Some clones are missing from TCRdb's copy, which holds only in-frame ones; the method was immunoSEQ multiplex PCR. The table lists some 150,000 clones, 85% of them singletons. The sequenced material came from peripheral blood. These receptor sequences come from a man aged 50 or older with acute or convalescent COVID-19.

The chain carries TRBV6-5 and TRBJ1-2; D might be TRBD1 (5 bases). Trimming removed 8 bases from V and 2 bases from J, with 15 bases in between. The CDR3 has 14 residues. Germline loops: CDR1 MNHEY, CDR2 SVGAGI. CDR3 in amino acids: CASGRGTGNYGYTF. CDR3 DNA: TGTGCCAGCGGGCGGGGGACGGGAAACTATGGCTACACCTTC.

The chain uses TRBV28 and TRBJ1-5; D unclear. The CDR3 has 14 residues. V shed 3 bases and J shed 6 bases, with 12 bases lying between them. CDR1 is MDHEN and CDR2 is SYDVKM in the germline V gene. DNA for the CDR3: TGTGCCAGCAGTTTCAACCGGGGAAGTCAGCCCCAGCATTTT. Translation: CASSFNRGSQPQHF.

The J gene is TRBJ2-5, the V gene TRBV5-1; D is ambiguous. Trimming shortened V by 3 bases and J by 1 base, and 4 bases separated the two germline ends. The CDR3 totals 12 residues. Germline V gene sequence: CDR1 SGHRS, CDR2 YFSETQ. The chain's CDR3 is CASSSSQETQYF. Here the CDR3 DNA reads TGCGCCAGCAGCTCCAGCCAAGAGACCCAGTACTTC.

DNA for the CDR3: TGTGCCAGCAGCTATGGACTGAAACAGCAAGAGACCCAGTACTTC. Amino acid sequence: CASSYGLKQQETQYF. The gene calls are TRBV7-9 and TRBJ2-5; weak D call: TRBD2 (5 bases). Germline-derived CDR1 and CDR2 are SEHNR and FQNEAQ (reference sequence). V lost 4 bases and J lost 2, with 14 bases in between. CDR3 length: 15 amino acids.

This rearrangement joins TRBV9 to TRBJ1-4; 7 bases are a match to TRBD1. Germline-derived CDR1 and CDR2 are SGDLS and YYNGEE. Losses at the gene ends were 3 bases for V and 8 bases for J; bases not matched to a gene: 16. The CDR3 totals 17 residues. The CDR3 loop is CASSANRQGSSTEKLFF. CDR3 sequence (DNA): TGTGCCAGCAGCGCGAACCGACAGGGCAGCAGTACCGAAAAACTGTTTTTT.

The chain combines TRBV9 with TRBJ2-1, with D possibly matching TRBD1 (6 bases). Trimming took 0 bases from V and 2 from J, leaving 9 bases between them. The germline gives CDR1 SGDLS, CDR2 YYNGEE. The CDR3 spans 15 residues. Here the CDR3 DNA reads TGTGCCAGCAGCGTAGACCCAGGGGCCTACAATGAGCAGTTCTTC. Its protein is CASSVDPGAYNEQFF.

This chain links TRBV28 with TRBJ2-7; D unclear. CDR1 and CDR2 from the germline V gene are MDHEN and SYDVKM. The CDR3 has 13 amino acids. The V gene lost 2 bases and the J gene lost 2 bases, with 7 bases spanning the gap. The CDR3 DNA sequence: TGTGCCAGCAGTTTACCGAGTCCCTACGAGCAGTACTTC. Its protein is CASSLPSPYEQYF.

In this sample, this clone turned up once. The V gene is TRBV28, the J gene TRBJ2-7, with 9 bases identical to TRBD1. The CDR3 has 15 residues. Trimming cost V 3 bases and J 5 bases; bases outside gene matches: 8. Germline V gene sequence: CDR1 MDHEN, CDR2 SYDVKM. The CDR3 region is CASSFWGQGAHEQYF. The CDR3 DNA sequence: TGTGCCAGCAGTTTCTGGGGACAGGGTGCCCACGAGCAGTACTTC.

The chain has TRBV30 and TRBJ1-2; unclear D gene. There are 15 residues in the CDR3. V lost 2 bases and J lost 7, with 20 bases in between. Germline V gene data show CDR1 as GTSNPN and CDR2 as SVGIG (reference sequence). DNA for the CDR3: TGTGCCTGGAGTCCCCCCGAACGGGTTTTTCTTGGCTACACCTTC. Encoded protein: CAWSPPERVFLGYTF.

V gene TRBV15 combines with J gene TRBJ1-5; D remains unclear. This CDR3 contains 15 residues. The V gene lost 0 bases and the J gene lost 2 bases, with 8 bases spanning the gap. Germline CDR1 is LNHNV and CDR2 is YYDKDF (reference sequence). CDR3 sequence reads: CATSRDPTGNQPQHF. CDR3 DNA: TGTGCCACCAGCAGAGATCCAACGGGCAATCAGCCCCAGCATTTT.

Here the CDR3 reads CASSPLAGGGEQYF. CDR3 bases: TGTGCCAGCTCACCCCTAGCGGGAGGTGGTGAGCAGTACTTC. The chain couples TRBV18 to TRBJ2-7, with 11 bases aligning to TRBD2. The J segment lost 7 bases and the V segment lost 3 bases, leaving 5 bases of the junction unmatched. Germline CDR1 reads KGHSH; CDR2 reads LQKENI. The CDR3 consists of 14 residues.

The chain is built from TRBV4-1 and TRBJ2-1, with D possibly TRBD1 on 6 matching bases. Germline-derived CDR1 and CDR2 are MGHRA and YSYEKL. The CDR3 length is 20 residues. The ends were cut back, 0 bases at V and 5 bases at J, with 26 bases in the middle. CDR3 amino acids: CASSQDPAPATGQRDNEQFF. In nucleotides, the CDR3 is TGCGCCAGCAGCCAAGATCCCGCCCCCGCGACCGGACAGAGAGACAATGAGCAGTTCTTC.

This chain connects TRBV2 to TRBJ2-2, with D hard to call. Germline V lookup: CDR1 SNHLY, CDR2 FYNNEI. The V and J ends lost 4 bases and 4 bases respectively, with 7 bases between them. This CDR3 comprises 13 residues. The CDR3 loop reads CASSAPGTGELFF. The CDR3 DNA sequence: TGTGCCAGCAGTGCTCCGGGCACCGGGGAGCTGTTTTTT.

The CDR3 DNA reads TGTGCCAGCAGTTACACTACAGGGCGGCGGGAAAAACTGTTTTTT. Protein sequence: CASSYTTGRREKLFF. V and J are TRBV6-5 and TRBJ1-4; weak D call: TRBD1 (6 bases). CDR1 and CDR2 (germline): MNHEY, SVGAGI. The CDR3 is made up of 15 amino acids. V was trimmed by 2 bases and J by 8 bases, leaving 15 bases between them.

The chain uses TRBV10-3 and TRBJ1-1, with a possible D match to TRBD1 (6 bases). Germline V gene lookup returns CDR1 ENHRY and CDR2 SYGVKD. This CDR3 has 14 residues. Trimming left V 6 bases short and J 1 base short, with 12 bases between. The CDR3 region is CAISEDSRNTEAFF. In nucleotides, the CDR3 is TGTGCCATCAGCGAGGACAGCAGGAACACTGAAGCTTTCTTT.

This chain joins TRBV11-2 and TRBJ1-4; TRBD1 might be the D (6 bases). There are 15 residues in the CDR3. Germline values: CDR1 SGHAT, CDR2 FQNNGV. V lost 1 base and J lost 3, with 9 bases in between. In DNA, the CDR3 is TGTGCCAGCAGCTTAGGGGGACAATCTAATGAAAAACTGTTTTTT. Amino acid sequence: CASSLGGQSNEKLFF.